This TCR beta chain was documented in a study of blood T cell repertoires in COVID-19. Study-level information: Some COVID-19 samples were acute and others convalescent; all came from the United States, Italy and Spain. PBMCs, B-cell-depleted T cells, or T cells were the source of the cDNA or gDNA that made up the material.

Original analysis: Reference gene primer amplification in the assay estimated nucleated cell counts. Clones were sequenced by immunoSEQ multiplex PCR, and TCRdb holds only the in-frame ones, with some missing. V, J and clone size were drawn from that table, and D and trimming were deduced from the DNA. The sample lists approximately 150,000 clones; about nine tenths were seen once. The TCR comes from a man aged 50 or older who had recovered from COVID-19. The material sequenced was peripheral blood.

CDR3 protein: CASPPAGVHYEQYF. Written as DNA, the CDR3 is TGCGCCAGCCCGCCGGCAGGGGTTCACTACGAGCAGTACTTC. The chain carries TRBV23-1 and TRBJ2-7, with a weak D call TRBD1 (6 bases). TRBV23-1 belongs to the ORF category, with a function that is uncertain. This CDR3 has 14 amino acids. V dropped 8 bases and J dropped 3 bases, with 17 bases sitting between them.